The 23 T cell receptor beta chains below all came from one sample that was sequenced in a study of T cell repertoires in aging, cancer and after chemotherapy. TRB rearrangements spanning V, D and J were amplified using mixed TRB-A/B primers. Via MiXCR, TCRdb re-called the multiplex PCR reads, giving one row per CDR3 protein. There are 2,000 or so distinct CDR3 sequences in the sample; roughly 20% occur only once, and around 5.5% lies in the top ten. Peripheral blood genomic DNA, not sorted cells or RNA, was the template. The sample was blood. These receptors came from a human donor with a solid tumor.

The CDR3 bases are TGTGCCAGCAGTTTGCTCGGGGACCGGACTGAAGCTTTCTTT. Translating it yields CASSLLGDRTEAFF. The chain couples TRBV12-3 or TRBV12-4 to TRBJ1-1; perhaps TRBD1 as D (5 bases). The germline V and J ends were trimmed by 3 bases and 5 bases, with 13 bases remaining between them. There are 14 residues in the CDR3.

The CDR3 here is CASSQARQDTQYF. The CDR3 DNA follows: TGTGCCAGCAGCCAAGCGCGACAAGATACGCAGTATTTT. This sequence joins TRBV14 and TRBJ2-3; D is ambiguous. Looked up from germline, CDR1 is SGHDN and CDR2 is FVKESK. This CDR3 comprises 13 residues. V lost 1 base and J lost 5, with 7 bases in between.

The chain carries TRBV20-1 and TRBJ1-5; 7 nucleotides line up with TRBD1. The CDR3 contains 13 residues. The germline gives CDR1 DFQATT, CDR2 SNEGSKA (reference sequence). V lost 7 bases to trimming and J lost 4 bases; unmatched junction nucleotides: 7. This CDR3 reads CSVGTAFNQPQHF. DNA of the CDR3: TGCAGTGTCGGGACAGCCTTTAATCAGCCCCAGCATTTT.

This clonotype is categorized as medium-sized (0.01 to 0.1%). The chain combines TRBV6-5 with TRBJ1-5; no clear D gene. The CDR3 has 13 residues. Deletions cut 7 bases from V and 5 bases from J, with 12 bases between. CDR1 and CDR2 from the germline V gene are MNHEY and SVGAGI. The CDR3 region is CASKAVEDQPQHF. CDR3 bases: TGTGCCAGCAAAGCTGTAGAGGATCAGCCCCAGCATTTT.

V gene TRBV6-4 combines with J gene TRBJ2-5; D not certain. The CDR3 sequence is 15 residues long. Germline V gene data show CDR1 as MRHNA and CDR2 as SNTAGT. The germline V and J ends were trimmed by 1 base and 5 bases, with 14 bases remaining between them. The CDR3 here is CASSDYAEAGETQYF. The DNA for the CDR3 is TGTGCCAGCAGTGACTATGCCGAGGCCGGGGAGACCCAGTACTTC.

Only a few counts were recorded for this clonotype. V and J are TRBV20-1 and TRBJ1-6; D uncertain. The V end lost 5 bases, the J end lost 5 bases, and 7 bases lay between the germline ends. The CDR3 is 12 residues long. Looked up from germline, CDR1 is DFQATT and CDR2 is SNEGSKA (reference sequence). The CDR3 spells CSAHSNNSPLHF. DNA for the CDR3: TGCAGTGCTCACTCGAATAATTCACCCCTCCACTTT.

Regarding this clonotype: This may stem from a read error, because a much larger clone lies one nucleotide away. The V gene is TRBV6-5, the J gene TRBJ2-7; 9 nucleotides line up with TRBD1. CDR1 MNHEY and CDR2 SVGAGI come from the germline V gene. The CDR3 totals 14 residues. With 5 bases clipped from V and 8 bases from J, the junction kept 10 bases outside the gene matches. In DNA form, the CDR3 reads TGTGCCAGCAGTCAGAAACAGGGGGCTCTGCAGCAGTACTTC. It encodes CASSQKQGALQQYF.

In this sample, this clonotype is medium-sized. V gene TRBV7-2 combines with J gene TRBJ2-1; TRBD2 agrees at 11 bases. Germline V CDR1 and CDR2: SGHTA, FQGNSA. The CDR3 is 16 residues long. V trimming: 3 bases; J trimming: 7 bases; junction bases outside the gene matches: 8. CDR3 coding DNA: TGTGCCAGCAGCTTGGAGATAGCGGGGGGGATGAATGAGCAGTTCTTC. Its protein product is CASSLEIAGGMNEQFF.

This clonotype is medium-sized. The chain combines TRBV19 with TRBJ2-3, with D tentatively TRBD2 (6 bases). Trimming left V 10 bases short and J 4 bases short, with 21 bases between. Germline loops: CDR1 LNHDA, CDR2 SQIVND (reference sequence). This CDR3 has 15 residues. This chain's CDR3 is CATRRAGFLADTQYF. In DNA, the CDR3 is TGTGCCACTCGGAGGGCGGGGTTTTTGGCAGATACGCAGTATTTT.

In its sample, this clonotype was seen a few times. The chain joins TRBV12-3 or TRBV12-4 to TRBJ2-7; D remains ambiguous. CDR3 length: 16 amino acids. The V end was cut by 1 base, the J end by 0 bases, with 13 bases between. For the CDR3, the DNA is TGTGCCAGCAGTTTAGGAGGTGCCAGAAGCTCCTACGAGCAGTACTTC. Residues: CASSLGGARSSYEQYF.

V is TRBV5-1 and J is TRBJ1-3, with D perhaps matching TRBD1 (6 bases). This CDR3 contains 15 residues. The germline gives CDR1 SGHRS, CDR2 YFSETQ. The ends were cut back, 0 bases at V and 4 bases at J, with 11 bases in the middle. CDR3 in amino acids: CASSLAQGDGNTIYF. The DNA of the CDR3 is TGCGCCAGCAGCTTGGCACAGGGCGACGGAAACACCATATATTTT.

In its sample, this clonotype was seen a few times. The rearrangement uses TRBV12-3 or TRBV12-4 and TRBJ2-1; tentatively, D is TRBD1 (6 bases). This CDR3 has 13 residues. Deletions cut 2 bases from V and 9 bases from J, with 11 bases between. In DNA, the CDR3 is TGTGCCAGCAGTTTACGGGCAGGGGCTGAGCAGTTCTTC. Its translation: CASSLRAGAEQFF.

This CDR3 reads CASSFGSGGWGNQPQHF. The CDR3 DNA reads TGTGCCAGCAGCTTTGGATCAGGGGGCTGGGGCAATCAGCCCCAGCATTTT. The chain links TRBV5-6 to TRBJ1-5, with 8 bases matching TRBD1. Per germline, CDR1 SGHDT and CDR2 YYEEEE. The CDR3 has 17 residues. Trimming cost V 2 bases and J 2 bases; bases outside gene matches: 9.

Within the sample, this clonotype is large (0.1 to 1%). DNA for the CDR3: TGTGCCTGGAACCGGGCGGACTATGGCTACACCTTC. Translated: CAWNRADYGYTF. The chain is built from TRBV30 and TRBJ1-2; D unresolved. This CDR3 spans 12 amino acids. V gave up 4 bases and J gave up 3 bases, with 9 bases separating them. Germline V gene sequence: CDR1 GTSNPN, CDR2 SVGIG (reference sequence).

Written as DNA, the CDR3 is TGTGCCACCAGCACCCGTACCGGGCGAAATCAGCCCCAGCATTTT. The encoded protein is CATSTRTGRNQPQHF. The V call is TRBV15, the J call TRBJ1-5; D uncertain. CDR3 length: 15 residues. Germline CDR1 is LNHNV and CDR2 is YYDKDF (reference sequence). V shed 4 bases and J shed 4 bases, with 14 bases lying between them. Complete variable domain (other parts from reference TRBV15 and TRBJ1-5): DAMVIQNPRYQVTQFGKPVTLSCSQTLNHNVMYWYQQKSSQAPKLLFHYYDKDFNNEADTPDNFQSRRPNTSFCFLDIRSPGLGDTAMYLCATSTRTGRNQPQHFGDGTRLSIL.

V usage is TRBV20-1 and J usage is TRBJ2-1, with TRBD2 matching over 14 bases. The J segment lost 4 bases and the V segment lost 5 bases, leaving 4 bases of the junction unmatched. The CDR3 covers 15 residues. CDR1 DFQATT and CDR2 SNEGSKA come from the germline V gene (reference sequence). CDR3 sequence reads: CSARGLAGGYNEQFF. In DNA, the CDR3 is TGCAGTGCTCGTGGACTAGCGGGGGGATACAATGAGCAGTTCTTC.

The rearrangement links TRBV4-1 to TRBJ2-7; 11 nucleotides match TRBD2. V dropped 1 base and J dropped 0; count of bases not matched to a gene: 8. The CDR3 loop spans 18 amino acids. Looked up from germline, CDR1 is MGHRA and CDR2 is YSYEKL. CDR3 amino acids: CASSQAPSGGRSSYEQYF. The DNA for the CDR3 is TGCGCCAGCAGCCAAGCGCCTAGCGGGGGGCGTAGCTCCTACGAGCAGTACTTC.

This clonotype was counted once. The chain combines TRBV19 with TRBJ2-1; TRBD2 matches at 16 bases. V gave up 3 bases and J gave up 11 bases; unmatched junction bases: 10. This CDR3 spans 17 amino acids. CDR1 is LNHDA and CDR2 is SQIVND in the germline V gene (reference sequence). The CDR3 spells CASSIIPGTSGGEQQFF. DNA for the CDR3: TGTGCCAGTAGTATTATTCCTGGGACTAGCGGGGGGGAGCAGCAGTTCTTC. The full variable domain, its missing parts supplied by reference TRBV19 and TRBJ2-1, is DGGITQSPKYLFRKEGQNVTLSCEQNLNHDAMYWYRQDPGQGLRLIYYSQIVNDFQKGDIAEGYSVSREKKESFPLTVTSAQKNPTAFYLCASSIIPGTSGGEQQFFGPGTRLTVL.

This clonotype is termed large. The V call is TRBV19, the J call TRBJ2-7; D might be TRBD2 (5 bases). The CDR3 covers 14 residues. Trimming pared 6 bases from V and 2 bases from J, leaving 14 bases between. Germline V gene data show CDR1 as LNHDA and CDR2 as SQIVND (reference sequence). CDR3: CASRSGRAPYEQYF. The DNA of the CDR3 is TGTGCCAGTAGGAGCGGACGGGCCCCCTACGAGCAGTACTTC. The full variable domain, its missing parts supplied by reference TRBV19 and TRBJ2-7, is DGGITQSPKYLFRKEGQNVTLSCEQNLNHDAMYWYRQDPGQGLRLIYYSQIVNDFQKGDIAEGYSVSREKKESFPLTVTSAQKNPTAFYLCASRSGRAPYEQYFGPGTRLTVT.

V is TRBV11-2 and J is TRBJ2-1; 7 nucleotides agree with TRBD1. The trim removed 5 bases at V and 6 bases at J, leaving 4 bases unmatched. The germline V gene encodes CDR1 SGHAT and CDR2 FQNNGV. The length of the CDR3 is 13 residues. CDR3 residues: CASSQQGFNEQFF. In DNA, the CDR3 is TGTGCCAGCAGCCAACAGGGGTTCAATGAGCAGTTCTTC. The full variable domain, its missing parts supplied by reference TRBV11-2 and TRBJ2-1, is EAGVAQSPRYKIIEKRQSVAFWCNPISGHATLYWYQQILGQGPKLLIQFQNNGVVDDSQLPKDRFSAERLKGVDSTLKIQPAKLEDSAVYLCASSQQGFNEQFFGPGTRLTVL.

This clonotype has a handful of counts. The chain has TRBV4-3 and TRBJ1-6; D is uncertain. This CDR3 comprises 16 residues. V shed 0 bases and J shed 8 bases, with 14 bases lying between them. The germline gives CDR1 LGHNA, CDR2 YSLEER. The CDR3 nucleotides are TGCGCCAGCAGCCAAGATAGCGGGTCCTTATATTCACCCCTCCACTTT. Protein sequence: CASSQDSGSLYSPLHF.

This clonotype is large. The chain links TRBV29-1 to TRBJ1-2, with D possibly TRBD1 on 6 matching bases. V gave up 3 bases and J gave up 3 bases, with 11 bases separating them. The germline CDR1 and CDR2 sequences are SQVTM and ANQGSEA. The CDR3 spans 13 residues. The CDR3 bases are TGCAGCGTTGATTCCAGGGGCGACTATGGCTACACCTTC. Protein product: CSVDSRGDYGYTF.

In this sample, this clonotype is large. This sequence joins TRBV19 and TRBJ2-7, with 16 bases lining up with TRBD2. There are 17 residues in the CDR3. With V trimmed by 6 bases and J by 4 bases, 9 bases remained unmatched. CDR1 is LNHDA and CDR2 is SQIVND in the germline V gene (reference sequence). CDR3 protein: CASRSGTSGRAGYEQYF. In DNA form, the CDR3 reads TGTGCCAGTAGATCCGGGACTAGCGGGAGGGCCGGGTACGAGCAGTACTTC. The variable domain in full, with the rest retrieved from reference TRBV19 and TRBJ2-7, is DGGITQSPKYLFRKEGQNVTLSCEQNLNHDAMYWYRQDPGQGLRLIYYSQIVNDFQKGDIAEGYSVSREKKESFPLTVTSAQKNPTAFYLCASRSGTSGRAGYEQYFGPGTRLTVT.